The T cell receptor (beta chain) under discussion was sequenced for a study of blood T cell repertoires in COVID-19. Study-level background: Spain, Italy and the United States supplied samples that represented acute and convalescent COVID-19.

Authors' methods: Nucleated cell number was recorded as an estimate derived from reference gene primer amplification. Sequenced by immunoSEQ multiplex PCR; TCRdb stores in-frame clones only, minus some. The V and J calls and the clone size are those of that table, but D and trimming were determined from the DNA. The data show approximately 350,000 clones, approximately 92% seen once. This clone was seen only a few times. Additional DNA sequences in this sample encode the identical CDR3. The cohort comprised adults aged roughly 18 to 95 years residing in 20 to 25 US areas. The clonotype was recovered from a man between 18 and 35 years old who had recovered from COVID-19. Sequenced input: PBMCs or T cells enriched from blood (not recorded which).

CDR3: CASSLRGGTDTQYF. For the CDR3, the DNA is TGTGCCAGCAGCCTCAGGGGAGGCACAGATACGCAGTATTTT. This chain joins TRBV7-9 and TRBJ2-3; the D gene is possibly TRBD1 (6 bases). V lost 5 bases and J 1 base, leaving 10 bases between the germline ends. Germline-derived CDR1 and CDR2 are SEHNR and FQNEAQ (reference sequence). This CDR3 region has 14 residues.